Listed below are T cell receptor beta chains from one sample, sequenced in a study of T cell responses to AZD1222 COVID-19 vaccine. Profiling relied on immunoSEQ multiplex PCR, and the TCRdb table lists in-frame clones only, not all of them. The repertoire holds about 130,000 clones, with roughly 88% as singletons. The source material was peripheral blood, sampled 28 days after the second AZD1222 dose. These receptors all stem from an adult who received the AZD1222 COVID-19 vaccine. The CDR3 runs from the conserved cysteine through the conserved F or W. Fields, in order: V gene, clone size, J gene, D gene, CDR3 DNA, CDR3 protein. D genes are given only for firm matches. Rows give clone size only sometimes, using once, few, many, or a class for an expanded clone.

TRBV7-8,.,TRBJ2-5,TRBD2,TGTGCCAGCAGCCCAGGGACTCGCGGGAGGGAAGAGACCCAGTACTTC,CASSPGTRGREETQYF
TRBV7-2,.,TRBJ1-4,.,TGTGCCAGCAGCTTCGCTCAGGGAAGTGAAAAACTGTTTTTT,CASSFAQGSEKLFF
TRBV7-7,.,TRBJ2-2,TRBD1,TGTGCTAGCAGCCCAGGACAGGGATTAGACACCGGGGAGCTGTTTTTT,CASSPGQGLDTGELFF
TRBV12-5,.,TRBJ2-7,TRBD2,TGTGCTAGTGGTTCTTGGGGTAGCGGGGGAGGTGAGCAGTACTTC,CASGSWGSGGGEQYF
TRBV7-3,.,TRBJ1-1,.,TGTGCCAGCAGCTACCGACCGAACACTGAAGCTTTCTTT,CASSYRPNTEAFF
TRBV15,.,TRBJ2-7,.,TGTGCCACCAGCAGGGATTCCTACGAGCAGTACTTC,CATSRDSYEQYF
TRBV4-2,once,TRBJ2-7,TRBD2,TGTGCCAGCAGCCAAGATGAGGGCGGGGGGGCCACCGAGCAGTACTTC,CASSQDEGGGATEQYF
TRBV7-9,.,TRBJ2-5,TRBD1,TGTGCCAGCAGCAACAACCGGGACAGGAGGGGGGAGACCCAGTACTTC,CASSNNRDRRGETQYF
TRBV19,.,TRBJ1-5,TRBD1,TGTGCCAGTAGGGGCTCTGGACAGGGGGGATATCAGCCCCAGCATTTT,CASRGSGQGGYQPQHF
TRBV5-1,.,TRBJ1-4,.,TGCGCCAGCAGTCAGGACAGACCCTCTGAAAAACTGTTTTTT,CASSQDRPSEKLFF